These T cell receptor beta chains were read from a single sample in a study of identical twins. Via MiXCR, TCRdb re-called the 5' RACE reads, giving one row per CDR3 protein. Here the sample spans a few hundred thousand distinct CDR3 sequences, 9% to 15% being singletons. This same sample was also part of a study on yellow fever vaccine responses in identical twins.

Sample: CD8+ T cells sorted from blood. Receptors originate from a woman between 18 and 29 years old in good health. Both conserved end residues are part of each CDR3. A D gene is named only where the DNA matches it firmly. The listing skips clone size in some rows; elsewhere it reads once, few, many or a size class.

TRBV3-1,TRBJ2-5,TRBD2,few,CASSRTSGRQETQYF,TGTGCCAGCAGCCGAACTAGCGGGCGGCAAGAGACCCAGTACTTC
TRBV6-4,TRBJ2-1,TRBD2,.,CASSDGGDPYNEQFF,TGTGCCAGCAGTGACGGGGGGGACCCCTACAATGAGCAGTTCTTC
TRBV7-2,TRBJ1-1,.,.,CASSPLVGGEEAFF,TGTGCCAGCAGCCCCCTAGTGGGGGGAGAGGAAGCTTTCTTT
TRBV3-1,TRBJ2-5,.,.,CASSQDGAHQETQYF,TGTGCCAGCAGCCAAGATGGGGCGCACCAAGAGACCCAGTACTTC
TRBV3-1,TRBJ1-2,.,few,CASSQTMDSDGYTF,TGTGCCAGCAGCCAAACAATGGACAGTGATGGCTACACCTTC
TRBV12-3/TRBV12-4,TRBJ1-5,.,few,CASSLGVLDQPQHF,TGTGCCAGCAGCCTAGGGGTGTTAGATCAGCCCCAGCATTTT
TRBV20-1,TRBJ2-1,TRBD2,.,CSARPGLASNEQFF,TGCAGTGCTAGACCGGGACTAGCGTCGAATGAGCAGTTCTTC
TRBV5-1,TRBJ2-7,.,.,CASSLVWGRSGEQYF,TGCGCCAGCAGCTTGGTCTGGGGGCGATCGGGCGAGCAGTACTTC
TRBV7-9,TRBJ1-4,.,.,CASSGPVEGKEKLFF,TGTGCCAGCAGCGGCCCAGTTGAGGGGAAGGAAAAACTGTTTTTT
TRBV6-4,TRBJ2-3,.,many,CASSEGSTDTQYF,TGTGCCAGCAGTGAGGGGAGCACAGATACGCAGTATTTT
TRBV12-3/TRBV12-4,TRBJ2-1,.,few,CASSPRGEQFF,TGTGCCAGCAGTCCTCGGGGTGAGCAGTTCTTC
TRBV28,TRBJ1-4,.,.,CASSPDGATNEKLFF,TGTGCCAGCAGCCCCGACGGTGCAACTAATGAAAAACTGTTTTTT
TRBV4-1,TRBJ2-1,.,many,CASSPFGVYNEQFF,TGCGCCAGCAGCCCCTTTGGGGTTTACAATGAGCAGTTCTTC
TRBV5-1,TRBJ2-7,.,few,CASSLAVGIGDEQYF,TGCGCCAGCAGCTTGGCGGTGGGGATAGGGGACGAGCAGTACTTC
TRBV28,TRBJ2-1,TRBD2,few,CASSSGTSGAHTLHNEQFF,TGTGCCAGCAGTTCAGGGACTAGCGGAGCGCACACCCTCCACAATGAGCAGTTCTTC
TRBV6-1,TRBJ1-5,.,many,CASSPTGGGQPQHF,TGTGCCAGCAGTCCGACGGGAGGAGGGCAGCCCCAGCATTTT
TRBV12-5,TRBJ1-1,.,.,CASGSLSGTEAFF,TGTGCTAGTGGTTCGTTGAGTGGGACTGAAGCTTTCTTT
TRBV2,TRBJ1-4,.,.,CASSELVNEKLFF,TGTGCCAGCAGTGAATTGGTAAATGAAAAACTGTTTTTT
TRBV7-9,TRBJ1-1,TRBD1,few,CASSSDRAPEAFF,TGTGCCAGCAGCTCCGACAGGGCCCCTGAAGCTTTCTTT
TRBV20-1,TRBJ2-4,.,.,CSAHVVAKNIQYF,TGCAGTGCTCATGTAGTCGCCAAAAACATTCAGTACTTC
TRBV25-1,TRBJ2-1,.,.,CASGQEGAYNEQFF,TGTGCCAGCGGACAGGAGGGTGCCTACAATGAGCAGTTCTTC
TRBV7-9,TRBJ2-5,.,few,CASSTTPDGIQETQYF,TGTGCCAGCAGCACGACCCCGGACGGAATCCAAGAGACCCAGTACTTC
TRBV10-3,TRBJ2-1,TRBD2,few,CASRESTSGFLLWEQFF,TGTGCCAGCAGAGAATCGACTAGCGGGTTCCTCCTTTGGGAGCAGTTCTTC
TRBV11-1,TRBJ2-2,TRBD1,few,CASVGTGNTGELFF,TGTGCCAGCGTCGGGACAGGGAACACCGGGGAGCTGTTTTTT
TRBV20-1,TRBJ1-1,.,few,CSASEPLGLNTEAFF,TGCAGTGCTAGCGAACCCCTGGGACTGAACACTGAAGCTTTCTTT
TRBV6-2/TRBV6-3,TRBJ2-7,TRBD2,.,CASSYRLAASYEQYF,TGTGCCAGCAGTTACAGACTAGCGGCCTCCTACGAGCAGTACTTC
TRBV5-6,TRBJ2-3,.,.,CASSLDGSPGDTQYF,TGTGCCAGCAGCTTGGACGGCAGCCCCGGAGATACGCAGTATTTT
TRBV7-9,TRBJ1-4,.,.,CASSLAGTREKLFF,TGTGCCAGCAGCTTAGCGGGAACGCGGGAAAAACTGTTTTTT
TRBV3-1,TRBJ2-4,.,few,CASSEEPATPMLRYF,TGTGCCAGCAGCGAAGAACCAGCGACCCCTATGTTACGGTACTTC
TRBV19,TRBJ1-2,TRBD1,.,CASGTGLYYGYTF,TGTGCCAGTGGGACAGGGTTGTATTATGGCTACACCTTC
TRBV6-2/TRBV6-3,TRBJ2-7,.,.,CASSYSDPGAERTSYEQYF,TGTGCCAGCAGTTACTCTGATCCTGGCGCCGAGCGGACCTCCTACGAGCAGTACTTC
TRBV27,TRBJ2-1,.,.,CASSLLTPGGGYSSYNEQFF,TGTGCCAGCAGTTTATTAACCCCCGGAGGGGGCTATAGCTCCTACAATGAGCAGTTCTTC
TRBV20-1,TRBJ2-1,.,.,CSARDSSAYNEQFF,TGCAGTGCTAGAGACTCTAGCGCGTACAATGAGCAGTTCTTC
TRBV12-3/TRBV12-4,TRBJ1-1,.,few,CASSLGLYTEAFF,TGTGCCAGCAGTCTGGGGTTGTACACTGAAGCTTTCTTT
TRBV2,TRBJ2-1,.,many,CASSVGRSSYNEQFF,TGTGCCAGCAGTGTTGGAAGAAGCTCCTACAATGAGCAGTTCTTC
TRBV12-3/TRBV12-4,TRBJ2-7,TRBD2,many,CASSSAGTSYEQYF,TGTGCCAGCAGTTCGGCCGGGACTAGCTACGAGCAGTACTTC
TRBV2,TRBJ2-5,TRBD2,.,CASSDETSGRAGETQYF,TGTGCCAGCAGTGACGAGACTAGCGGGAGGGCCGGAGAGACCCAGTACTTC
TRBV15,TRBJ1-2,.,few,CATSRGRGPYTLNYGYTF,TGTGCCACCAGCAGGGGGAGAGGGCCCTACACCCTTAACTATGGCTACACCTTC
TRBV7-9,TRBJ2-3,TRBD2,few,CASSSGLAGWGDTQYF,TGTGCCAGCAGCTCGGGACTAGCGGGCTGGGGGGATACGCAGTATTTT
TRBV18,TRBJ1-1,.,few,CASSPNGGRLEAFF,TGTGCCAGCTCACCGAACGGCGGCCGACTGGAAGCTTTCTTT
TRBV7-8,TRBJ2-5,TRBD1,few,CASSQGQGALYQETQYF,TGTGCCAGCAGCCAGGGACAGGGGGCCCTGTACCAAGAGACCCAGTACTTC
TRBV29-1,TRBJ1-1,.,.,CSGRVFTEAFF,TGCAGCGGCAGGGTGTTCACTGAAGCTTTCTTT
TRBV6-5,TRBJ2-3,TRBD2,.,CASSYGRGDTDTQYF,TGTGCCAGCAGTTACGGCCGGGGGGACACAGATACGCAGTATTTT
TRBV5-1,TRBJ2-5,.,.,CASSYVPEETQYF,TGCGCCAGCAGCTATGTACCGGAAGAGACCCAGTACTTC
TRBV25-1,TRBJ2-1,.,.,CASSEFLLRHNEQFF,TGTGCCAGCAGTGAATTTCTTCTGCGCCACAATGAGCAGTTCTTC
TRBV7-9,TRBJ2-3,TRBD2,.,CASRRLAGGEDTQYF,TGTGCCAGCAGGCGACTCGCGGGGGGGGAGGATACGCAGTATTTT
TRBV10-3,TRBJ2-1,TRBD2,few,CAIQIPGGDEQFF,TGTGCCATCCAAATCCCGGGAGGGGATGAGCAGTTCTTC
TRBV12-3/TRBV12-4,TRBJ1-2,.,.,CASTPIEGFGYTF,TGTGCCAGCACCCCCATTGAGGGGTTTGGCTACACCTTC
TRBV2,TRBJ2-1,TRBD2,.,CASQGTSGYNEQFF,TGTGCCAGCCAAGGGACTAGCGGATACAATGAGCAGTTCTTC